These T cell receptor beta chains were read from a single sample in a study of T cells in localized non-small cell lung cancer. Assay: immunoSEQ multiplex PCR; the TCRdb copy retains only in-frame clones and omits some. In the table there are around 2,000 clones, 20% of which are singletons. Sample: lung tumor tissue, taken before any cancer treatment. These receptors came from a man aged 35 to 69 with stage I lung adenocarcinoma. CDR3s include the opening cysteine and the closing phenylalanine or tryptophan. The D gene is left open where the match is weak. A row's size may be missing; if present it is once, few, many or a size class.

>TRBD2|TRBV19|15|TRBJ2-1|-
TGTGCCAGTAGTATCTCCGCGGGAGGGCCGAATGAGCAGTTCTTC
CASSISAGGPNEQFF
>TRBD2|TRBV19|17|TRBJ2-1|-
TGTGCCAGTAGTATTGGCGGGAGGCCCAGCTCCTACAATGAGCAGTTCTTC
CASSIGGRPSSYNEQFF
>-|TRBV19|15|TRBJ2-2|-
TGTGCCAGTACTCCCATAGGGGGTACCACCGGGGAGCTGTTTTTT
CASTPIGGTTGELFF
>-|TRBV6-8|15|TRBJ1-4|-
TGTGCCAGCAGTTACCAAGGGGGGACTAATGAAAAACTGTTTTTT
CASSYQGGTNEKLFF
>-|TRBV6-8|14|TRBJ2-1|few
TGTGCCAGCAGTAAAACAGGGATACTCAATGAGCAGTTCTTC
CASSKTGILNEQFF
>TRBD1|TRBV14|13|TRBJ2-5|-
TGTGCCAGCAGCCAAAGGACAGGGAAGACCCAGTACTTC
CASSQRTGKTQYF
>-|TRBV9|15|TRBJ2-7|medium-sized
TGTGCCAGCAGCCCTGGGGGTGCCAGCTCCTACGAGCAGTACTTC
CASSPGGASSYEQYF
>TRBD1|TRBV29-1|15|TRBJ1-3|-
TGCAGCGCCCGGACAGGGGCCGTCTCTGGAAACACCATATATTTT
CSARTGAVSGNTIYF
>TRBD1|TRBV28|14|TRBJ2-7|few
TGTGCCAGCAGCAGCGGGACAGGGGCGTACGAGCAGTACTTC
CASSSGTGAYEQYF
>TRBD2|TRBV6-8|17|TRBJ2-7|medium-sized
TGTGCCAGCAGTTACTCAATCCACACTAGCGGGAGCGCCGAGCAGTACTTC
CASSYSIHTSGSAEQYF
>TRBD2|TRBV6-8|17|TRBJ2-6|medium-sized
TGTGCCAGCAGTCCCCTCCTGGGGGGGACTGGGGCCAACGTCCTGACTTTC
CASSPLLGGTGANVLTF
>-|TRBV6-8|13|TRBJ2-5|few
TGTGCCAGCAGTGGGGACGGCCAAGAGACCCAGTACTTC
CASSGDGQETQYF
>-|TRBV12-5|11|TRBJ1-2|few
TGTGCCAGCAATGGGGGCTATGGCTACACCTTC
CASNGGYGYTF
>-|TRBV6-8|14|TRBJ2-3|few
TGTGCCAGCAGTTACTCCGAGGGTCCAGATACGCAGTATTTT
CASSYSEGPDTQYF
>-|TRBV29-1|13|TRBJ2-7|-
TGCAGCGTTGAAGCAGGCAACTCCTACGAGCAGTACTTC
CSVEAGNSYEQYF
>TRBD1|TRBV30|15|TRBJ1-1|-
TGTGCCTGGAGCCCCAAGGGGACAGGTCAGACTGAAGCTTTCTTT
CAWSPKGTGQTEAFF
>-|TRBV28|12|TRBJ2-3|few
TGTGCCAGCTCTAGGATCACAGATACGCAGTATTTT
CASSRITDTQYF
>TRBD1|TRBV6-8|14|TRBJ1-1|medium-sized
TGTGCCAGCAGTGTGGGACAGGGGAACACTGAAGCTTTCTTT
CASSVGQGNTEAFF
>TRBD2|TRBV28|15|TRBJ2-3|-
TGTGCCAGCAGTCCCCCTAGCGGTCTGACAGATACGCAGTATTTT
CASSPPSGLTDTQYF
>TRBD1|TRBV18|18|TRBJ2-6|few
TGTGCCAGCTCACCCCCGGGACAGGGCCTTTCTGGGGCCAACGTCCTGACTTTC
CASSPPGQGLSGANVLTF
>-|TRBV18|12|TRBJ2-3|few
TGTGCCAGCTCACCAACCCCAGATACGCAGTATTTT
CASSPTPDTQYF
>TRBD2|TRBV11-3|16|TRBJ2-5|medium-sized
TGTGCCAGCAGCTTCGGTATAGCGGGGGGACAAGAGACCCAGTACTTC
CASSFGIAGGQETQYF
>TRBD2|TRBV14|19|TRBJ2-3|-
TGTGCCAGCAGCCAAGAAGACCCGGGACTAGCGGGCCGCACAGATACGCAGTATTTT
CASSQEDPGLAGRTDTQYF
>TRBD1|TRBV6-8|16|TRBJ1-2|medium-sized
TGTGCCAGCGTAGGACAGGGGACCGCTATAACCTATGGCTACACCTTC
CASVGQGTAITYGYTF
>-|TRBV9|14|TRBJ2-1|few
TGTGCCAGCATCTACCGAGGGGGAAACAATGAGCAGTTCTTC
CASIYRGGNNEQFF
>-|TRBV19|15|TRBJ2-4|-
TGTGCCAGTAGTATAGGGTTACTAGCCAAAAACATTCAGTACTTC
CASSIGLLAKNIQYF
>TRBD2|TRBV4-1|17|TRBJ2-1|medium-sized
TGCGCCAGCAGCCAAGATTGGGCTAGCGGGGGGAACAATGAGCAGTTCTTC
CASSQDWASGGNNEQFF